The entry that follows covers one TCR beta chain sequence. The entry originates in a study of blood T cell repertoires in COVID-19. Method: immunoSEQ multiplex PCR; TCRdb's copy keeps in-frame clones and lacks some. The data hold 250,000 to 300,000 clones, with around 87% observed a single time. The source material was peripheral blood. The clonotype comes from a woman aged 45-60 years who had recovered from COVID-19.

This chain's CDR3 is CASSTIAANTNEQFF. The CDR3, as DNA: TGTGCCAGCAGTACCATAGCGGCCAATACCAATGAGCAGTTCTTC. This chain joins TRBV6-5 and TRBJ2-1; D perhaps matches TRBD2 (6 bases). The V end was cut by 5 bases, the J end by 6 bases, with 17 bases between. Germline V gene data show CDR1 as MNHEY and CDR2 as SVGAGI. This CDR3 is 15 amino acids long.